Detailed here is one T cell receptor (beta chain). Between the trimmed V and J ends, which lost 0 bases and 7 bases, there was a span of 26 bases. The CDR3 is 19 residues long. CDR1 is SGDLS, CDR2 YYNGEE, per germline. This record belongs to a study of CD8+ T cells in alopecia areata. cDNA reverse transcribed from extracted RNA served as the sequencing template. The table came from immunoSEQ multiplex PCR; TCRdb's copy has only in-frame clones and leaves some out. The sample has about 150,000 clones, over 80% seen once; the top ten hold roughly 15%. The sequencing used CD8+ T cells sorted from blood, collected at week 0. V gene TRBV9 combines with J gene TRBJ2-1, with D perhaps matching TRBD1 or TRBD2 (5 bases each). The receptor's source is a human donor with alopecia areata. The CDR3: CASSVVPSGLTFYGNEQFF. In DNA form, the CDR3 reads TGTGCCAGCAGCGTAGTACCCTCGGGGCTAACTTTTTATGGGAATGAGCAGTTCTTC.